Listed below are T cell receptor beta chains from one sample, sequenced in a study of vaccination and CD4 T cells after COVID-19. One entry per CDR3 protein results from TCRdb running MiXCR on the PCR reads. The sample comprises fewer than 25,000 distinct CDR3 sequences, 40% to 50% of which are singletons, and about 15% rests with the top ten. These TCRs' antigens remain unknown. Material for sequencing was CD4+ T cells from blood, cultured in vitro. These receptors all stem from a human donor who had recovered from COVID-19. Both conserved end residues are part of each CDR3. Each record gives: J gene, V gene, CDR3 length, CDR3 protein.

>TRBJ2-3|TRBV7-9|15
CASSIMTSGRDTQYF
>TRBJ2-5|TRBV28|16
CASSPPRGLRQETQYF
>TRBJ1-1|TRBV6-2/TRBV6-3|14
CASRPDRVNTEAFF
>TRBJ2-7|TRBV6-5|15
CASSYSAGTYYEQYF
>TRBJ2-1|TRBV9|13
CASSVRDYNEQFF
>TRBJ2-4|TRBV4-1|20
CASSRPGLGSNQMDKNIQYF
>TRBJ1-5|TRBV20-1|15
CSATMGQGYNQPQHF
>TRBJ2-7|TRBV7-2|19
CASSAFLRRTSGRHYEQYF
>TRBJ2-5|TRBV5-1|14
CASSAPTGGETQYF
>TRBJ2-7|TRBV20-1|14
CSFEPSGVIYEQYF